A single sample gave rise to the 30 T cell receptor beta chains below, sequenced in a study of blood T cells in healthy people across ages. Then a second PCR, running roughly 7 to 11 cycles, was carried out with a sample-barcoded 5' primer and a J-beta primer mix. TCRdb called the 5' RACE reads again in MiXCR, with one record for every CDR3 protein. This sample has 750,000 to 950,000 distinct CDR3 sequences; around 25% occur once, and the top ten carry about 3%. The same data also went into a second study, on T cells of mothers and their children.

The sequencing input was blood. The origin of the receptors is a boy between 10 and 17 years old in good health.

In this sample, this clonotype turned up a few times. V and J are TRBV7-9 and TRBJ2-3; D might be TRBD1 (6 bases). The CDR3 is 15 amino acids. Germline CDR1 reads SEHNR; CDR2 reads FQNEAQ (reference sequence). V lost 2 bases to trimming and J lost 2 bases, with 11 bases between them. This CDR3 is CASSLLAGATDTQYF. The CDR3 DNA follows: TGTGCCAGCAGCTTACTGGCAGGGGCCACAGATACGCAGTATTTT.

The chain recombines TRBV28 with TRBJ1-1; TRBD1 matches at 9 bases. Germline trimming cut 6 bases from V and 3 bases from J; bases unmatched to any gene: 2. Germline V lookup: CDR1 MDHEN, CDR2 SYDVKM. The CDR3 covers 13 residues. For the CDR3, the DNA is TGTGCCAGCAGGGACAGGGGAGACACTGAAGCTTTCTTT. Protein product: CASRDRGDTEAFF.

This clonotype was detected once. The gene calls are TRBV5-1 and TRBJ2-5, with TRBD1 as a possible D gene (5 bases). Germline V gene data show CDR1 as SGHRS and CDR2 as YFSETQ. There are 15 residues in the CDR3. The V end was cut by 4 bases, the J end by 3 bases, with 16 bases between. CDR3: CASSESRQFKETQYF. For the CDR3, the DNA is TGCGCCAGCAGCGAGTCTAGACAGTTTAAAGAGACCCAGTACTTC.

The gene calls are TRBV29-1 and TRBJ2-1; 8 bases match TRBD1. The CDR3 runs 14 residues. Germline loops: CDR1 SQVTM, CDR2 ANQGSEA. V lost 4 bases and J lost 4; bases outside the gene matches: 6. This chain's CDR3 is CSVAAGGAYNEQFF. The CDR3 nucleotides are TGCAGCGTTGCAGCAGGGGGCGCGTACAATGAGCAGTTCTTC.

V is TRBV7-9 and J is TRBJ1-2; tentatively, D is TRBD1 (6 bases). The CDR3 is 13 amino acids. Germline CDR1 SEHNR, CDR2 FQNEAQ (reference sequence). The V gene lost 5 bases and the J gene lost 6 bases, with 13 bases spanning the gap. The chain's CDR3 is CASSDIQGNGYTF. The DNA of the CDR3 is TGTGCCAGCAGCGATATACAGGGTAATGGCTACACCTTC.

This clonotype was counted between two and nine times. The V and J genes are TRBV7-9 and TRBJ2-5; 16 positions agree with TRBD2. V shed 5 bases and J 3 bases; nucleotides not matched to a gene: 6. This CDR3 comprises 17 residues. Germline V gene data show CDR1 as SEHNR and CDR2 as FQNEAQ (reference sequence). This chain's CDR3 is CASSPGTSGGAEETQYF. The CDR3 DNA reads as TGTGCCAGCAGCCCCGGGACTAGCGGGGGGGCCGAAGAGACCCAGTACTTC.

This clonotype was detected only a few times. V usage is TRBV12-3 or TRBV12-4 and J usage is TRBJ1-2; TRBD1 is a possible D gene (6 bases). The CDR3 runs 14 residues. V shed 7 bases and J shed 0 bases, with 12 bases lying between them. Written as DNA, the CDR3 is TGTGCCAGCACCAAGGGACATTCTAACTATGGCTACACCTTC. Translated, it gives CASTKGHSNYGYTF.

In its sample, this clonotype was seen a few times. This rearrangement joins TRBV20-1 to TRBJ2-3; TRBD2 matches 11 bases. J gave up 2 bases and V 6 bases, and 10 bases lay outside the gene matches. This CDR3 has 16 amino acids. Germline V gene data show CDR1 as DFQATT and CDR2 as SNEGSKA (reference sequence). The CDR3 loop reads CSAHTQTSGATDTQYF. CDR3 DNA: TGCAGTGCCCACACGCAGACTAGCGGGGCCACAGATACGCAGTATTTT.

The genes are TRBV29-1 and TRBJ2-1, with TRBD1 matching over 9 bases. The CDR3 is 13 residues long. Germline V gene data show CDR1 as SQVTM and CDR2 as ANQGSEA. J lost 5 bases, V lost 6 bases, and 5 bases had no gene match. CDR3: CSVLGQGNNEQFF. The CDR3 DNA reads as TGCAGCGTATTGGGACAGGGCAACAATGAGCAGTTCTTC.

This chain links TRBV20-1 with TRBJ1-2; TRBD1 might be the D (5 bases). This CDR3 has 16 residues. V was shortened by 0 bases and J by 5 bases, with 19 bases between the two germline ends. Germline values: CDR1 DFQATT, CDR2 SNEGSKA (reference sequence). CDR3 DNA: TGCAGTGCTAGAGATAGGTTGCAGGGAGTGAGGTATGGCTACACCTTC. Its translation: CSARDRLQGVRYGYTF.

This clonotype was seen more than once but under ten times. The rearrangement joins TRBV6-5 to TRBJ2-5; 9 bases match TRBD2. Germline lookup yields CDR1 MNHEY and CDR2 SVGAGI. J was trimmed by 5 bases and V by 4 bases; bases with no gene match: 8. The CDR3 sequence is 15 residues long. The DNA of the CDR3 is TGTGCCAGCAGTTTAGCGGGGGCGCGAGGGGAGACCCAGTACTTC. This translates into CASSLAGARGETQYF.

This chain joins TRBV6-1 and TRBJ1-2; D uncertain. Trimming removed 6 bases at V and 4 bases at J, with 3 bases between. The CDR3 is made up of 10 amino acids. CDR1 is MNHNS, CDR2 SASEGT, per germline. The CDR3: CASRTYGYTF. The CDR3 DNA follows: TGTGCCAGCAGAACCTATGGCTACACCTTC.

This clonotype was observed a handful of times. The chain recombines TRBV4-1 with TRBJ2-4; D tentatively reads TRBD1 or TRBD2 (6 bases each). CDR3 size: 16 residues. Trimming left V 3 bases short and J 3 bases short, with 15 bases between. The V gene's germline CDR1 is MGHRA and CDR2 YSYEKL. The CDR3 here is CASSQPWGASKNIQYF. The CDR3 DNA reads TGCGCCAGCAGCCAGCCCTGGGGGGCGAGCAAAAACATTCAGTACTTC.

CDR3 in DNA: TGTGCCAGCAGCCGACCGCGGGGAAAGAACACCGGGGAGCTGTTTTTT. It translates to CASSRPRGKNTGELFF. The chain employs TRBV7-6 and TRBJ2-2; D is perhaps TRBD2 (6 bases). The CDR3 length is 16 residues. The V gene lost 5 bases and the J gene lost 1 base, with 14 bases spanning the gap. CDR1 is SGHVS, CDR2 FNYEAQ, per germline. Full variable domain (missing parts from reference TRBV7-6 and TRBJ2-2): GAGVSQSPRYKVTKRGQDVALRCDPISGHVSLYWYRQALGQGPEFLTYFNYEAQQDKSGLPNDRFSAERPEGSISTLTIQRTEQRDSAMYRCASSRPRGKNTGELFFGEGSRLTVL.

The chain has TRBV20-1 and TRBJ2-1; 10 nucleotides agree with TRBD2. Germline V gives CDR1 DFQATT, CDR2 SNEGSKA (reference sequence). J lost 1 base, V lost 1 base, and 4 bases had no gene match. The CDR3 is made up of 16 amino acids. The CDR3 DNA is TGCAGTGCTAGAGGAGCGGGGGGGCTTTCCTACAATGAGCAGTTCTTC. Translation gives CSARGAGGLSYNEQFF.

The chain carries TRBV5-1 and TRBJ2-5; D uncertain. The CDR3 covers 15 residues. The germline gives CDR1 SGHRS, CDR2 YFSETQ. Trimming stripped 2 bases from V and 5 bases from J, with 16 bases between. The CDR3 coding sequence is TGCGCCAGCAGCTTTTCCGGCCAAGACGGGGAGACCCAGTACTTC. Protein sequence: CASSFSGQDGETQYF.

This clonotype was detected a few times. J is TRBJ2-7 and V is TRBV27, with a tentative D call TRBD1 (5 bases). The CDR3 is 15 amino acids. Between the trimmed V and J ends, which lost 0 bases and 4 bases, there was a span of 13 bases. The V gene's germline CDR1 is MNHEY and CDR2 SMNVEV (reference sequence). CDR3 nucleotide sequence: TGTGCCAGCAGTTTATCGTGGGGCTCTGGGTACGAGCAGTACTTC. Translating gives CASSLSWGSGYEQYF.

This clonotype was found a few times. V usage is TRBV13 and J usage is TRBJ2-5; possibly TRBD2 for D (6 bases). The tail of the sequence fits TRBJ2-1 better, so the J call may be wrong. Germline lookup yields CDR1 PRHDT and CDR2 FYEKMQ (reference sequence). CDR3 length: 14 residues. CDR3 nucleotides: TGTGCCAGCAGCTTAGTAATAGCCGGGGGTGAGCAGTTCTTC. Translation gives CASSLVIAGGEQFF.

This clonotype was detected only once. The genes are TRBV12-3 or TRBV12-4 and TRBJ2-1, with 15 bases fitting TRBD2. Losses at the gene ends were 4 bases for V and 3 bases for J; bases not matched to a gene: 13. The CDR3 consists of 20 residues. CDR3: CASSSPGTSGGTLHYNEQFF. The CDR3, as DNA: TGTGCCAGCAGTTCCCCTGGGACTAGCGGGGGGACTCTCCACTACAATGAGCAGTTCTTC.

This clonotype was seen only a few times. The CDR3 DNA sequence: TGCGCCAGCAGCCAAGACACTGCGGGGGGGCGTGACGGGGAGCTGTTTTTT. This translates into CASSQDTAGGRDGELFF. The rearrangement joins TRBV4-1 to TRBJ2-2, with 9 nucleotides matching TRBD2. The V and J ends lost 0 bases and 7 bases, in that order; junction bases with no gene match: 9. CDR1 is MGHRA, CDR2 YSYEKL, per germline. This CDR3 comprises 17 residues.

This sequence joins TRBV20-1 and TRBJ2-5, with a tentative D call TRBD1 (6 bases). The V gene's germline CDR1 is DFQATT and CDR2 SNEGSKA (reference sequence). This CDR3 spans 14 amino acids. Trimming took off 6 bases at V and 3 bases at J, with 17 bases between the two ends. CDR3 coding DNA: TGCAGTGCCATCACCGGACAGCCTAAAGAGACCCAGTACTTC. Translated: CSAITGQPKETQYF.

In the case of this clonotype: The junction departs from the called germline gene at one end, perhaps through a read error. The chain couples TRBV6-2 or TRBV6-3 to TRBJ2-7; TRBD1 agrees at 10 bases. This CDR3 has 13 amino acids. Looked up from germline, CDR1 is MNHEY and CDR2 is SVGEGT. CDR3 region: CVSSNRDRGEQYF. The CDR3 bases are TGTGTCAGCAGCAACCGGGACAGGGGCGAGCAGTACTTC.

The chain is built from TRBV5-1 and TRBJ2-5; 8 positions match TRBD2. CDR3 size: 15 residues. With V trimmed by 4 bases and J by 2 bases, 7 bases remained unmatched. Germline CDR1 SGHRS, CDR2 YFSETQ. CDR3 residues: CASSQSGLGQETQYF. The CDR3 bases are TGCGCCAGCAGCCAGTCGGGACTAGGGCAAGAGACCCAGTACTTC. Full variable domain (remainder filled in from reference TRBV5-1 and TRBJ2-5): KAGVTQTPRYLIKTRGQQVTLSCSPISGHRSVSWYQQTPGQGLQFLFEYFSETQRNKGNFPGRFSGRQFSNSRSEMNVSTLELGDSALYLCASSQSGLGQETQYFGPGTRLLVL.

In this sample, this clonotype turned up a few times. The chain combines TRBV20-1 with TRBJ2-2; TRBD1 is a possible D gene (5 bases). V shed 6 bases and J shed 4 bases, with 27 bases lying between them. Looked up from germline, CDR1 is DFQATT and CDR2 is SNEGSKA (reference sequence). The CDR3 has 18 amino acids. The CDR3 is CSAGTSGQIRYGTGELFF. CDR3 nucleotides: TGCAGTGCAGGCACCAGTGGACAAATACGATATGGCACCGGGGAGCTGTTTTTT.

This chain connects TRBV2 to TRBJ2-5; D unresolved. The V end was cut by 8 bases, the J end by 4 bases, with 11 bases between. The CDR3 runs 12 residues. The germline V gene has CDR1 SNHLY and CDR2 FYNNEI. The CDR3 sequence: CASRQLVETQYF. The CDR3, as DNA: TGTGCCAGCCGCCAGTTAGTAGAGACCCAGTACTTC.

A single count supports this clonotype. The chain carries TRBV29-1 and TRBJ1-1, with D tentatively TRBD1 (6 bases). Germline CDR1 and CDR2: SQVTM and ANQGSEA. CDR3 size: 14 residues. V was trimmed by 5 bases and J by 5 bases, leaving 18 bases between them. CDR3 sequence reads: CSVLLQGRGTEAFF. CDR3 in DNA: TGCAGCGTTCTCCTACAGGGCCGAGGGACTGAAGCTTTCTTT.

As for this clonotype: The junction departs from germline at one end; a sequencing error may be responsible. The CDR3 nucleotides read TGTGCCAGCAGCGTAGGGAGTGGCGGGGGCCAAGAGACCCAGCACTTC. It encodes CASSVGSGGGQETQHF. V and J are TRBV9 and TRBJ2-5, with D possibly TRBD2 on 7 matching bases. Germline V gene lookup returns CDR1 SGDLS and CDR2 YYNGEE. The CDR3 has 16 amino acids.

In regard to this clonotype: A read error may produce the germline difference seen at one junction end. This chain uses TRBV7-9 with TRBJ2-1, with 7 bases aligning to TRBD1. The CDR3 extends over 14 amino acids. Germline CDR1 SEHNR, CDR2 FQNEAQ (reference sequence). CDR3 DNA: TGTGCCAGCAGTGCACCTGGGACAGACAATGAGCGGTTCTTC. Translation gives CASSAPGTDNERFF.

In its sample, this clonotype was seen a few times. The chain is built from TRBV6-5 and TRBJ1-2; 7 nucleotides align to TRBD1. This CDR3 region has 13 residues. The junction had 5 bases not matched to a gene; V was cut back by 6 bases and J by 4 bases. Germline assignment: CDR1 MNHEY and CDR2 SVGAGI. The CDR3 loop reads CASRSDRAYGYTF. CDR3 nucleotide sequence: TGTGCCAGCAGGTCCGACAGGGCCTATGGCTACACCTTC.

The V gene is TRBV28, the J gene TRBJ1-2; D ambiguous. The CDR3 length is 12 residues. Germline loops: CDR1 MDHEN, CDR2 SYDVKM. V was trimmed by 5 bases and J by 8 bases, leaving 12 bases between them. CDR3 residues: CASSLSSGGYTF. The CDR3 DNA reads TGTGCCAGCAGTCTCTCCTCGGGGGGCTACACCTTC.